This TCR beta chain comes out of a study of Ad26.COV2.S vaccination and SARS-CoV-2 variants. About the research overall: The donor was enrolled in the Ad26.COV2.S arm of the COV1001 trial. Study-level results: From the TCR breadth and depth analyses, total T cell responses may have been underestimated.

This clone showed up just once. As yet, its antigen is unknown. As for treatment: roughly 20 received Ad26.COV2.S at low or high dose, single or two shots; about 5 received placebo; per-sample allocation not given. The samples date from day 63 after the first vaccine or placebo injection. Vaccination used an Ad26 vector expressing Wuhan-strain SARS-CoV-2 spike. Looked up from germline, CDR1 is SGHDT and CDR2 is YYEEEE. This CDR3 is built from 13 residues. The germline V and J ends were trimmed by 6 bases and 9 bases, with 16 bases remaining between them. The table came from immunoSEQ multiplex PCR; TCRdb's copy has only in-frame clones and leaves some out. The sample lists over 400,000 clones; roughly 91% were seen once.

The chain has TRBV5-6 and TRBJ2-1; TRBD1 might be the D (6 bases). The material sequenced was peripheral blood, taken in a trial of Ad26.COV2.S vaccine versus placebo. The clonotype comes from a person between 18 and 65 years old who received the Ad26.COV2.S COVID-19 vaccine or a placebo. The DNA of the CDR3 is TGTGCCAGCACCCCCTCAATACAGGGTGAGCAGTTCTTC. This gives the protein CASTPSIQGEQFF.